The rows below give T cell receptor beta chains drawn from one sample of a study of T cells in Graves' hyperthyroidism and ophthalmopathy. MiXCR, applied by TCRdb to the multiplex PCR reads, yields one record per CDR3 protein. In the table there are hundreds of thousands of distinct CDR3 sequences, around 15% of which are singletons. The sequenced sample was blood. These TCRs come from a woman under 30 with Graves' hyperthyroidism. The CDR3 runs from the conserved cysteine through the conserved F or W. A D gene is named only where the DNA matches it firmly. Part of the rows lack a size; the others show once, few, many or a class for expanded clones.

D,V,size,J,DNA,CDR3
TRBD2,TRBV30,NA,TRBJ2-7,TGTGCCTGGGGAGGACTAGCGGGAGTGGGGGAGCAGTACTTC,CAWGGLAGVGEQYF
TRBD2,TRBV19,NA,TRBJ2-7,TGTGCCAGTAGTATAGTCCTAGCGGGAGCCTACGAGCAGTACTTC,CASSIVLAGAYEQYF
NA,TRBV6-1,few,TRBJ1-1,TGTGCCAGCAGTCCAGGGTGGACAGCCAGCACTGAAGCTTTCTTT,CASSPGWTASTEAFF
TRBD1,TRBV5-6,many,TRBJ1-1,TGTGCCAGCAGCTGGGGACAGGACTTGAACACTGAAGCTTTCTTT,CASSWGQDLNTEAFF
TRBD1,TRBV27,NA,TRBJ2-7,TGTGCCAGCAGTTTACTTGGGACAGGGACTTACGAGCAGTACTTC,CASSLLGTGTYEQYF
NA,TRBV15,many,TRBJ1-1,TGTGCCACCAGCAGAGATGAGGGGATGAGTGCTTTCTTT,CATSRDEGMSAFF
NA,TRBV3-1,few,TRBJ2-7,TGTGCCAGCAGCCAATATGGAGACTACGAGCAGTACTTC,CASSQYGDYEQYF
TRBD1,TRBV24-1,few,TRBJ2-2,TGTGCCACCAGTTCAGGACAGGCTTACACCGGGGAGCTGTTTTTT,CATSSGQAYTGELFF
TRBD1,TRBV29-1,many,TRBJ1-3,TGCAGCGTAGCGACAGGGTTCTCTGGAAACACCATATATTTT,CSVATGFSGNTIYF
TRBD1,TRBV12-3/TRBV12-4,NA,TRBJ2-7,TGTGCCAGCAGTTCGGGACAGGCCCTCAAGCAGTACTTC,CASSSGQALKQYF
TRBD2,TRBV2,many,TRBJ2-7,TGTGCCAGCAGCTCCACCCGACTAGCGGGAGATAGCGAGCAGTACTTC,CASSSTRLAGDSEQYF
NA,TRBV9,many,TRBJ1-1,TGTGCCAGCAGCGTAGGGACAGAGTGGACTGAAGCTTTCTTT,CASSVGTEWTEAFF
NA,TRBV2,NA,TRBJ2-6,TGTGCCAGCTTCGATAGGAGGGAAACCCTCGACGGGGCCAACGTCCTGACTTTC,CASFDRRETLDGANVLTF
TRBD2,TRBV14,NA,TRBJ2-5,TGTGCCAGCAGCCGAGCGGGAGTGGAGACCCAGTACTTC,CASSRAGVETQYF
NA,TRBV28,many,TRBJ2-3,TGTGCCAGCAGCTCTGAGCGGGTCAAGGTTACAGATACGCAATATTTT,CASSSERVKVTDTQYF
NA,TRBV15,few,TRBJ1-1,TGTGCCACCAGCAGAGAAGGGGGACACCTCTATGAAGCTTTCTTT,CATSREGGHLYEAFF
NA,TRBV28,NA,TRBJ2-1,TGTGCCAGCAGTCAGAAATACAATGAGCAGTTCTTC,CASSQKYNEQFF
NA,TRBV9,many,TRBJ2-3,TGTGCCAGCAGCGTAGGGCGGGCTAGCACAGATACGCAGTATTTT,CASSVGRASTDTQYF
TRBD2,TRBV18,many,TRBJ2-1,TGTGCCAGCTCACCGCTGGGACTAGCCGGGGATGAGCAGTTCTTC,CASSPLGLAGDEQFF
NA,TRBV6-2/TRBV6-3,many,TRBJ2-7,TGTGCCAGCAGTTACCCCCAGGGAGATTCCTACGAGCAGTACTTC,CASSYPQGDSYEQYF
NA,TRBV6-1,NA,TRBJ2-3,TGTGCCAGCAGTATCCAAGAGCACACAGATACGCAGTATTTT,CASSIQEHTDTQYF
TRBD2,TRBV18,many,TRBJ2-1,TGTGCCAGCTCGCCACTAGCGGCCCAATACAATGAGCAGTTCTTC,CASSPLAAQYNEQFF